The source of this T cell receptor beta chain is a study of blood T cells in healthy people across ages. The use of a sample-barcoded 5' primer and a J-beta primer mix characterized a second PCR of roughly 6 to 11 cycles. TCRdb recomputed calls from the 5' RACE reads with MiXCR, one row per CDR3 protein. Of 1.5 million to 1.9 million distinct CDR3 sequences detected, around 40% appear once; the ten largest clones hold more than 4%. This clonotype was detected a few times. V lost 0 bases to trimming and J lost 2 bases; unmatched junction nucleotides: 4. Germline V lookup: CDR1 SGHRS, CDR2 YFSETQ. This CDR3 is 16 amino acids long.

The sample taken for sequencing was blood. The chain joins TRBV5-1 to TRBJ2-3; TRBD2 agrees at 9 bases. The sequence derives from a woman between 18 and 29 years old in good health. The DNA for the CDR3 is TGCGCCAGCAGCTTGGGTAGCGGGGGAGACACAGATACGCAGTATTTT. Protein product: CASSLGSGGDTDTQYF.